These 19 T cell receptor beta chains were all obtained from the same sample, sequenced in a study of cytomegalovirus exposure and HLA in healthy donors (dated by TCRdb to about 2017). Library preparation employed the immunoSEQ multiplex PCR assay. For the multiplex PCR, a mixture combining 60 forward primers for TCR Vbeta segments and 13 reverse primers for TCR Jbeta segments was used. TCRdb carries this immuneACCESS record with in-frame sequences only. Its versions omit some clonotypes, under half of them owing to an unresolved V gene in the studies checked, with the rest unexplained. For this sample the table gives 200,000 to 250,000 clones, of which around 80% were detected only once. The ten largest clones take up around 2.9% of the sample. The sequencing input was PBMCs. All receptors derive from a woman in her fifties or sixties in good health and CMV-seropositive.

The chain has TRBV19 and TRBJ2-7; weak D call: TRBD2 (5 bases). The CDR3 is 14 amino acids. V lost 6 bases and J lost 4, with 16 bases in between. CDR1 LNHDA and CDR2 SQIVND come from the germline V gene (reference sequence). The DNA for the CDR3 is TGTGCCAGTAGGATTCAGCACGGGGTTTACGAGCAGTACTTC. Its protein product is CASRIQHGVYEQYF. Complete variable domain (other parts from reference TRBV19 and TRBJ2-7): DGGITQSPKYLFRKEGQNVTLSCEQNLNHDAMYWYRQDPGQGLRLIYYSQIVNDFQKGDIAEGYSVSREKKESFPLTVTSAQKNPTAFYLCASRIQHGVYEQYFGPGTRLTVT.

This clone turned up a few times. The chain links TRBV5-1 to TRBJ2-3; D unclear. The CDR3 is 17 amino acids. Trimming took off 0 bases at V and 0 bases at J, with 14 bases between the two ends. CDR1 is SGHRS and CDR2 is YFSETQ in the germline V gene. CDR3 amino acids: CASSLVMAGASTDTQYF. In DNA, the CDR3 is TGCGCCAGCAGCTTGGTGATGGCAGGCGCTAGCACAGATACGCAGTATTTT.

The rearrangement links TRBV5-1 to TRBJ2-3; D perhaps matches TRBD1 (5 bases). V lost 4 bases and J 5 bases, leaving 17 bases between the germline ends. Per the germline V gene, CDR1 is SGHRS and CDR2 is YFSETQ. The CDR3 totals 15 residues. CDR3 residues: CASSLQDPRRDTQYF. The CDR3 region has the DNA TGCGCCAGCAGCCTACAGGACCCACGGCGAGATACGCAGTATTTT.

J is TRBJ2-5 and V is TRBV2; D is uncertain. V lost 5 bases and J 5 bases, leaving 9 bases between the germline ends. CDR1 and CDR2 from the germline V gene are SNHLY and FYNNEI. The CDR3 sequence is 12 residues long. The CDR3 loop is CASSLSLETQYF. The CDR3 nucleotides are TGTGCCAGCAGTTTGAGCTTGGAGACCCAGTACTTC.

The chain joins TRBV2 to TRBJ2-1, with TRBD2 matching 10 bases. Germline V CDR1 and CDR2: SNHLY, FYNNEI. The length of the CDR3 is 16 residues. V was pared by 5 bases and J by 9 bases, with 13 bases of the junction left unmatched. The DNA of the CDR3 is TGTGCCAGCAGTTTGGCGCCAAGCGGGAGGGCCTTTGAGCAGTTCTTC. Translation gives CASSLAPSGRAFEQFF.

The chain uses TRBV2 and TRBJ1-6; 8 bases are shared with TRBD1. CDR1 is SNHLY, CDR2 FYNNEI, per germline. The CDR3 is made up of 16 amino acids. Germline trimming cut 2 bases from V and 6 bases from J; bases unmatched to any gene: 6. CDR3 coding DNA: TGTGCCAGCAGTGAACAGACAGGGGATCTTAATTCACCCCTCCACTTT. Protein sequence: CASSEQTGDLNSPLHF.

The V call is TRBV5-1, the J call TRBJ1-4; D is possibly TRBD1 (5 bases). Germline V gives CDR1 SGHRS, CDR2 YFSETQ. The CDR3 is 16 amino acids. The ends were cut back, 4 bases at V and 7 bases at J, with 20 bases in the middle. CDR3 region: CASSDSGGGLGEKLFF. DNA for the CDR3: TGCGCCAGCAGCGATTCCGGCGGGGGATTGGGTGAAAAACTGTTTTTT.

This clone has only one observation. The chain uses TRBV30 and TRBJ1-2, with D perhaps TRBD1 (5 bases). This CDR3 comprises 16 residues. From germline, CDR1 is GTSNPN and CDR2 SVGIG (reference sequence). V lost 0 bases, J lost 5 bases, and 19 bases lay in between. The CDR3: CAWSVNLAPGGYGYTF. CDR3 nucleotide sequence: TGTGCCTGGAGTGTAAATTTGGCCCCGGGGGGTTATGGCTACACCTTC.

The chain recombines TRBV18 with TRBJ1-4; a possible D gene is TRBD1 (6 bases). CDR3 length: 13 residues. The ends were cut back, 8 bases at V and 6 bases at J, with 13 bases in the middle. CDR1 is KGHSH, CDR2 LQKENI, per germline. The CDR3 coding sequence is TGTGCCAGCACAACAGGGATTTATGAAAAACTGTTTTTT. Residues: CASTTGIYEKLFF.

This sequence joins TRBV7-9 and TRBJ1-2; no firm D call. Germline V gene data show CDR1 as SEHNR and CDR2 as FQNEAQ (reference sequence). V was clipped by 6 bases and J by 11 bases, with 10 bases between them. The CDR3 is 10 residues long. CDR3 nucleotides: TGTGCCAGCAGTTCCCGAGAGTACACCTTC. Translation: CASSSREYTF.

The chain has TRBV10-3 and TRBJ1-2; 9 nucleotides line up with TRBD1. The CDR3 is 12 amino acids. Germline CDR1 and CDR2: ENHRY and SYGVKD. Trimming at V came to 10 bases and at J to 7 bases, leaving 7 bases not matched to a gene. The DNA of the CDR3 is TGTGCCACCAGGGGACAGGGAGGTGGCTACACCTTC. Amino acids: CATRGQGGGYTF.

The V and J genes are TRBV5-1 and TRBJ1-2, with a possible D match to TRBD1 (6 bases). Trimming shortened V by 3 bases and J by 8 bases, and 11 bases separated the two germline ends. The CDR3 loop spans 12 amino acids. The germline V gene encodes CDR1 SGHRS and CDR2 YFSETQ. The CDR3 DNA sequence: TGCGCCAGCAGCTATCAGGGGAGCGGCTACACCTTC. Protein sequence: CASSYQGSGYTF.

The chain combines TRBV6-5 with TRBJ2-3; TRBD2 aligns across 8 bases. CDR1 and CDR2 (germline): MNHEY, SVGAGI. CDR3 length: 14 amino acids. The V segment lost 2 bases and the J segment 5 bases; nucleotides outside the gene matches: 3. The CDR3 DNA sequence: TGTGCCAGCAGTTACCGGGGGGGCCGAGATACGCAGTATTTT. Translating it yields CASSYRGGRDTQYF.

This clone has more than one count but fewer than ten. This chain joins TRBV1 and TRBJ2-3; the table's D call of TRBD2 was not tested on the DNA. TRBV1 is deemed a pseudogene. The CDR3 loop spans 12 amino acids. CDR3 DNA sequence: TGCACCAGCAGAAAAGGGAGGGATACGCAGTATTTT. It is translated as CTSRKGRDTQYF.

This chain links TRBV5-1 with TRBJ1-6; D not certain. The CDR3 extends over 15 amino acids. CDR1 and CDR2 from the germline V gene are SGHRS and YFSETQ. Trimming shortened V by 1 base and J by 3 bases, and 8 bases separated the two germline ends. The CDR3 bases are TGCGCCAGCAGCTTGACGGGGAACTATAATTCACCCCTCCACTTT. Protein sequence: CASSLTGNYNSPLHF.

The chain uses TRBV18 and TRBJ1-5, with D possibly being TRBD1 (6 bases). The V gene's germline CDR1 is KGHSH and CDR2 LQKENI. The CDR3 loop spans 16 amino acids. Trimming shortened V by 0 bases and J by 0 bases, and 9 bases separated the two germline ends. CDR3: CASSPPGGYSNQPQHF. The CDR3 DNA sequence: TGTGCCAGCTCACCACCAGGGGGTTATAGCAATCAGCCCCAGCATTTT.

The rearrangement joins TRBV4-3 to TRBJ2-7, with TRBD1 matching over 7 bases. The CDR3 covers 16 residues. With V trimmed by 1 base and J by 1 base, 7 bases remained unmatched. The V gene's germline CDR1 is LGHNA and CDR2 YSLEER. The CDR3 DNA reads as TGCGCCAGCAGCCAAGGTCTACAGGGGCCTTCCTACGAGCAGTACTTC. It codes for CASSQGLQGPSYEQYF.

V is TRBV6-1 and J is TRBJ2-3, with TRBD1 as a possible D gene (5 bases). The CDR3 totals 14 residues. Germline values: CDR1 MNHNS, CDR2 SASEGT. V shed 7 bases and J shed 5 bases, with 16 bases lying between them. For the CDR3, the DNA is TGTGCCAGCAAGGGTAACAGGTTTATAGATACGCAGTATTTT. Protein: CASKGNRFIDTQYF.

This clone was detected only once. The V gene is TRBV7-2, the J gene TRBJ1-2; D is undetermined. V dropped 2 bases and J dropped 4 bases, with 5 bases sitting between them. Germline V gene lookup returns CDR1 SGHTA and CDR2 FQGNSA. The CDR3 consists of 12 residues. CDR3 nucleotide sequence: TGTGCCAGCAGCTTACGGAGCTATGGCTACACCTTC. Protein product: CASSLRSYGYTF.